This T cell receptor (beta chain) is drawn from a study of T cell responses to AZD1222 COVID-19 vaccine. Study observations and caveats: The study sampled repertoires only after the peak T cell response. A reported finding is that nearly half of spike-specific TCRs target unmutated variant regions. Spike-specific TCR breadth rose after two AZD1222 doses, and depth rose as well.

Assay: immunoSEQ multiplex PCR; the TCRdb copy retains only in-frame clones and omits some. This table holds about 180,000 clones, 85% to 90% found once. V lost 5 bases and J lost 2, with 11 bases in between. The germline V gene encodes CDR1 SGHDT and CDR2 YYEEEE. This CDR3 has 13 amino acids. Remarks on this clone: The antigen remains unidentified.

The sample was peripheral blood, taken 28 days after the second AZD1222 dose. J is TRBJ2-7 and V is TRBV5-6, with D uncertain. This sequence was found in an adult who received the AZD1222 COVID-19 vaccine. Here the CDR3 reads CASSLTPTYEQYF. The CDR3 DNA reads TGTGCCAGCAGTTTGACACCTACCTACGAGCAGTACTTC.